These T cell receptor beta chains were read from a single sample in a study of T cells in tuberculosis. TCRdb's table, derived via immunoSEQ multiplex PCR, lists solely in-frame clones and lacks some. The repertoire holds 25,000 to 35,000 clones, with around 93% as singletons. The material sequenced was PBMCs. The receptors come from a donor between 10 and 29 years old with latent tuberculosis or without tuberculosis infection. Some clones in this sample may be carry-over from other donors' samples. CDR3s include the opening cysteine and the closing phenylalanine or tryptophan. A D gene is named only where the DNA matches it firmly. Part of the rows lack a size; the others show once, few, many or a class for expanded clones.

TRBJ1-4 . TRBV5-1 . CASSPSLATNEKLFF TGCGCCAGCAGCCCAAGCCTTGCAACTAATGAAAAACTGTTTTTT
TRBJ1-5 . TRBV5-4 . CASSLVPGSNQPQHF TGTGCCAGCAGCTTGGTTCCAGGGAGCAATCAGCCCCAGCATTTT
TRBJ1-1 . TRBV27 TRBD1 CASSLTGQGGNTEAFF TGTGCCAGCAGTTTAACGGGACAGGGGGGAAACACTGAAGCTTTCTTT
TRBJ1-2 . TRBV4-1 . CASSQDRGGDGYTF TGCGCCAGCAGCCAGGATCGGGGGGGAGATGGCTACACCTTC
TRBJ2-7 . TRBV5-5 . CASSHVAGNPYEQYF TGTGCCAGCAGCCACGTGGCGGGGAACCCCTACGAGCAGTACTTC
TRBJ1-2 . TRBV11-2 . CASSLEPGGGYTF TGTGCCAGCAGCTTAGAGCCGGGTGGAGGCTACACCTTC
TRBJ2-1 . TRBV15 . CATSRVVGGPSYNEQFF TGTGCCACCAGCAGAGTAGTGGGGGGTCCCTCCTACAATGAGCAGTTCTTC
TRBJ2-1 once TRBV6-4 TRBD2 CASSDGVAGVNEQFF TGTGCCAGCAGTGACGGAGTAGCGGGAGTAAATGAGCAGTTCTTC
TRBJ1-2 . TRBV28 . CASSRSGASNYGYTF TGTGCCAGCAGTCGCTCAGGGGCTTCTAACTATGGCTACACCTTC
TRBJ2-1 . TRBV7-8 TRBD2 CASSFGGLADLSEQFF TGTGCCAGCAGCTTCGGGGGACTAGCAGATCTTAGTGAGCAGTTCTTC
TRBJ2-7 . TRBV28 . CASSFNPTYEQYF TGTGCCAGCAGTTTTAACCCTACCTACGAGCAGTACTTC
TRBJ1-2 . TRBV19 . CASRGASVLFYGYTF TGTGCCAGTAGAGGAGCATCGGTACTCTTCTATGGCTACACCTTC
TRBJ2-3 few TRBV9 TRBD2 CASSDGTSGSGDTQYF TGTGCCAGCAGCGACGGGACTAGCGGGAGTGGGGATACGCAGTATTTT
TRBJ1-5 . TRBV7-2 . CASSFYSNQPQHF TGTGCCAGCAGCTTCTATAGCAATCAGCCCCAGCATTTT
TRBJ2-3 . TRBV2 TRBD2 CASSVALAGVTDTQYF TGTGCCAGCAGTGTGGCGCTAGCGGGAGTCACAGATACGCAGTATTTT
TRBJ1-2 . TRBV19 . CASSIPLGNIPPNYGYTF TGTGCCAGTAGTATCCCCCTCGGGAACATTCCCCCTAACTATGGCTACACCTTC
TRBJ1-2 . TRBV6-1 . CASDRFNYGYTF TGTGCCAGCGACAGATTCAACTATGGCTACACCTTC
TRBJ1-1 . TRBV6-5 . CASSYSRANTEAFF TGTGCCAGCAGTTACTCGAGAGCGAACACTGAAGCTTTCTTT
TRBJ1-5 . TRBV30 TRBD1 CAWNTGARQPQHF TGTGCCTGGAATACAGGGGCAAGACAGCCCCAGCATTTT
TRBJ2-2 . TRBV19 . CASSISGFSNTGELFF TGTGCCAGTAGTATAAGCGGATTTTCGAACACCGGGGAGCTGTTTTTT
TRBJ2-1 . TRBV4-1 . CASSRLAAAYNEQFF TGCGCCAGCAGCCGCCTAGCAGCCGCCTACAATGAGCAGTTCTTC
TRBJ2-1 . TRBV5-1 TRBD2 CASSGSGGKYNEQFF TGCGCCAGCAGCGGAAGCGGGGGGAAATACAATGAGCAGTTCTTC
TRBJ1-1 . TRBV20-1 TRBD1 CSAYSTGRAFF TGCAGTGCTTACTCGACAGGGCGAGCTTTCTTT
TRBJ2-2 once TRBV7-2 . CASRHPKGGAGELFF TGTGCCAGCAGGCACCCCAAGGGGGGGGCCGGGGAGCTGTTTTTT
TRBJ2-5 once TRBV28 TRBD1 CASSLNRGTDHQETQYF TGTGCCAGCAGTTTAAACAGGGGGACGGACCACCAAGAGACCCAGTACTTC
TRBJ2-1 . TRBV2 TRBD2 CASRRGLAGRSYNEQFF TGTGCCAGCAGACGGGGACTAGCGGGGAGGAGCTACAATGAGCAGTTCTTC
TRBJ2-1 . TRBV15 TRBD2 CATEQRSGIYNEQFF TGTGCCACCGAGCAGAGAAGCGGGATCTACAATGAGCAGTTCTTC
TRBJ1-5 . TRBV30 . CAWSRGYQPQHF TGTGCCTGGAGTAGGGGTTATCAGCCCCAGCATTTT
TRBJ1-5 . TRBV6-6 TRBD1 CASSYAQGGIYQPQHF TGTGCCAGCAGTTACGCACAGGGGGGGATTTATCAGCCCCAGCATTTT
TRBJ2-5 . TRBV5-1 . CASSREQGQGTQYF TGCGCCAGCAGCCGAGAGCAGGGGCAGGGGACCCAGTACTTC
TRBJ2-1 . TRBV2 . CASTPEGANEQFF TGTGCCAGCACTCCGGAGGGAGCCAATGAGCAGTTCTTC
TRBJ2-7 . TRBV28 TRBD2 CASSPVLAGSGEQYF TGTGCCAGCAGTCCGGTACTAGCGGGATCGGGTGAGCAGTACTTC
TRBJ1-3 . TRBV28 . CASGATTGDSGNTIYF TGTGCCAGCGGGGCTACGACAGGCGACTCTGGAAACACCATATATTTT
TRBJ1-5 . TRBV2 . CASSENRDSQPQHF TGTGCCAGCAGTGAGAACAGGGATAGTCAGCCCCAGCATTTT
TRBJ1-2 . TRBV6-4 . CASSDSGSGYTF TGTGCCAGCAGTGACTCGGGCAGCGGCTACACCTTC
TRBJ2-1 . TRBV10-2 TRBD2 CASRLAGGEQFF TGCGCCAGCAGGCTAGCGGGAGGTGAGCAGTTCTTC
TRBJ1-1 . TRBV11-2 . CASSPIRGEAFF TGTGCCAGCAGCCCTATTCGGGGTGAAGCTTTCTTT
TRBJ2-3 . TRBV2 TRBD2 CASSSTSGSTDTQYF TGTGCCAGCAGTTCAACTAGCGGGAGCACAGATACGCAGTATTTT
TRBJ2-7 . TRBV6-1 . CASSASYEQYF TGTGCCAGCAGTGCATCATACGAGCAGTACTTC
TRBJ1-4 . TRBV28 . CASTSRRANEKLFF TGTGCCAGCACCTCGAGGAGGGCTAATGAAAAACTGTTTTTT
TRBJ1-1 . TRBV9 . CASSIGPAGTEAFF TGTGCCAGCAGCATCGGCCCGGCGGGGACTGAAGCTTTCTTT
TRBJ1-1 . TRBV4-1 . CASSQGTKMNTEAFF TGCGCCAGCAGCCAAGGGACAAAAATGAACACTGAAGCTTTCTTT
TRBJ2-7 . TRBV19 . CASSHRTIGSEQYF TGTGCCAGTTCTCACCGCACGATTGGCAGCGAGCAGTACTTC
TRBJ1-1 . TRBV9 TRBD1 CASSVQGANTEAFF TGTGCCAGCAGCGTCCAGGGGGCGAACACTGAAGCTTTCTTT
TRBJ2-5 . TRBV28 . CASSLTGGMFWTQYF TGTGCCAGCAGTTTGACAGGTGGTATGTTTTGGACCCAGTACTTC